This TCR beta chain was captured in a study of T cell repertoires in ileal Crohn's disease. Study summary: From the surgical specimen's inflamed ileum, biopsies were taken as M0.

Notes on this clone: Its target is not known.

Findings of the study overall: Active smokers at surgery had more clonal expansions than non-smokers. Compared with CD4 T cells, sorted CD8 cells carried more expanded clones. Clonality above 26.8% at surgery always came with endoscopic recurrence.

Regarding time point: inflamed ileum from the surgical specimen. J gave up 9 bases and V 0 bases, and 14 bases lay outside the gene matches. Germline CDR1 and CDR2: SGDLS and YYNGEE. There are 19 residues in the CDR3. Clones were read by immunoSEQ multiplex PCR, and TCRdb kept only the in-frame ones, dropping some. In the table there are about 16,000 clones, 92% of which are singletons. The sequencing input was ileal tissue. The V call is TRBV9, the J call TRBJ1-6; 11 nucleotides match TRBD1. This TCR was sampled from an adult with Crohn's disease. CDR3 sequence reads: CASSVGALRGTGGFSPLHF. The DNA of the CDR3 is TGTGCCAGCAGCGTAGGGGCCCTCAGAGGGACAGGGGGTTTTTCACCCCTCCACTTT.